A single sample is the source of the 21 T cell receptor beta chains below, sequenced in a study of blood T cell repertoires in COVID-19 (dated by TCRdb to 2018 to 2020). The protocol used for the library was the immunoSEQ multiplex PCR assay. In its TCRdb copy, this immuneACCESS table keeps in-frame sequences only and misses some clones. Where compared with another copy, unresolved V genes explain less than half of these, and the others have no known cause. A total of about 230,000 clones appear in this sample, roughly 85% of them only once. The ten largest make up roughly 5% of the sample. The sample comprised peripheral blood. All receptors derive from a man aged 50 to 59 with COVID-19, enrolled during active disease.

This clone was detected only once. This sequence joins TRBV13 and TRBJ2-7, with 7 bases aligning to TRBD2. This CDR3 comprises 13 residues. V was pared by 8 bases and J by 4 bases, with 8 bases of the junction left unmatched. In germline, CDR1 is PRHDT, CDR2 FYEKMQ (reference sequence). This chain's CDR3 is CASSGEGRYEQYF. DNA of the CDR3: TGTGCCAGCTCGGGGGAGGGTAGGTACGAGCAGTACTTC.

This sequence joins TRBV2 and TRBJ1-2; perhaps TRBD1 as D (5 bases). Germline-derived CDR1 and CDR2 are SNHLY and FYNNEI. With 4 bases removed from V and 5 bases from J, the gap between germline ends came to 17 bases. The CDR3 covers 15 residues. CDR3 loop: CASSVGQGWIYGYTF. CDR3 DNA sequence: TGTGCCAGCAGTGTAGGGCAGGGTTGGATTTATGGCTACACCTTC.

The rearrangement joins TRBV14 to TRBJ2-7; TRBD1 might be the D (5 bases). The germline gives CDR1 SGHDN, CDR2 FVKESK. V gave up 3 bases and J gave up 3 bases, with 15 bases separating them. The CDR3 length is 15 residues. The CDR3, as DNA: TGTGCCAGCAGCCACTCCGCCGGCAGGGACTACGAGCAGTACTTC. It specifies CASSHSAGRDYEQYF.

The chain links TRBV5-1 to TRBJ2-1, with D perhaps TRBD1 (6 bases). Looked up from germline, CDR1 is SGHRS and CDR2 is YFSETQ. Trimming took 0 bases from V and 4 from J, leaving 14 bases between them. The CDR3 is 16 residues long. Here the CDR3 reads CASSLGFGQPYNEQFF. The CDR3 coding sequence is TGCGCCAGCAGCTTGGGGTTTGGACAGCCTTACAATGAGCAGTTCTTC.

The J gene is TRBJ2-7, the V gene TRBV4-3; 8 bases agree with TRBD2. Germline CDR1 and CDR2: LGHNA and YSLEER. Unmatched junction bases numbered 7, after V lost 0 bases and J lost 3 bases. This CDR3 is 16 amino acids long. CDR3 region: CASSQDVGRGDYEQYF. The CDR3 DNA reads TGCGCCAGCAGCCAAGATGTTGGGCGGGGGGACTACGAGCAGTACTTC.

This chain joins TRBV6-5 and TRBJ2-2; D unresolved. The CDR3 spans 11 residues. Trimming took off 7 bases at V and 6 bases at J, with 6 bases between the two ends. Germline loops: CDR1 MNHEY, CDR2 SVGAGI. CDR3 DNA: TGTGCCAGCACCGGTCCCGGGGAGCTGTTTTTT. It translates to CASTGPGELFF.

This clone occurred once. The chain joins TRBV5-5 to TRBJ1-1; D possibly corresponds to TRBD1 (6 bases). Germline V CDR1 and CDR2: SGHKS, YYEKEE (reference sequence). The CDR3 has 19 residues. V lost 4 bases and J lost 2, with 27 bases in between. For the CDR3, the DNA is TGTGCCAGCAGCCCCCTTACGCTTCTAGGCAGGGGAATTAACACTGAAGCTTTCTTT. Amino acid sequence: CASSPLTLLGRGINTEAFF.

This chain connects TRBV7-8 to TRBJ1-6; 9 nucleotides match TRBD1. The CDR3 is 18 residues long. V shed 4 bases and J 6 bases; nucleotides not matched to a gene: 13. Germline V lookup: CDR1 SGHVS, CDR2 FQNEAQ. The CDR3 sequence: CASSSDPRTGDPNSPLHF. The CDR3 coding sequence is TGTGCCAGCAGCTCCGACCCTCGGACAGGGGACCCTAATTCACCCCTCCACTTT. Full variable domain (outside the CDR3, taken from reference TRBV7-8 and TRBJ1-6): GAGVSQSPRYKVAKRGQDVALRCDPISGHVSLFWYQQALGQGPEFLTYFQNEAQLDKSGLPSDRFFAERPEGSVSTLKIQRTQQEDSAVYLCASSSDPRTGDPNSPLHFGNGTRLTVT.

In DNA form, the CDR3 reads TGTGCCAGCAGGACCAGGGGGCTTGAGGTTTGGGGATCTGAAGCTTTCTTT. It encodes CASRTRGLEVWGSEAFF. The V and J genes are TRBV28 and TRBJ1-1; TRBD1 matches 8 bases. The CDR3 spans 17 residues. Germline assignment: CDR1 MDHEN and CDR2 SYDVKM. V lost 6 bases, J lost 6 bases, and 18 bases stayed unmatched.

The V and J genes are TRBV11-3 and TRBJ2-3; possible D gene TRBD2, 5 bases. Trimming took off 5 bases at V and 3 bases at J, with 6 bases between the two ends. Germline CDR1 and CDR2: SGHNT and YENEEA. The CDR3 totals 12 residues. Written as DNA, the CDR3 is TGTGCCAGCAGCCGGGGAACAGATACGCAGTATTTT. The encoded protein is CASSRGTDTQYF.

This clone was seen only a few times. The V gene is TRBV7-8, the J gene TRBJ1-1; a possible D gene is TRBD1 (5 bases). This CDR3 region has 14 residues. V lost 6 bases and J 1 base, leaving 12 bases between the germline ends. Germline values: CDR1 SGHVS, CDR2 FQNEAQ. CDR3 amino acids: CASRWGGRNTEAFF. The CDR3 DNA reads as TGTGCCAGCAGATGGGGGGGTCGGAACACTGAAGCTTTCTTT.

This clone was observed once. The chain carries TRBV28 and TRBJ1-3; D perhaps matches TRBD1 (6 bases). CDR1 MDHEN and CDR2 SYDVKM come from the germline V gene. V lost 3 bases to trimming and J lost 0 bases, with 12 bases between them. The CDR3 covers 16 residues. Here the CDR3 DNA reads TGTGCCAGCAGTTTGTCCCTCAGGGGCTCTGGAAACACCATATATTTT. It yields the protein CASSLSLRGSGNTIYF. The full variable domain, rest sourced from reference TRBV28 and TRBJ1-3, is DVKVTQSSRYLVKRTGEKVFLECVQDMDHENMFWYRQDPGLGLRLIYFSYDVKMKEKGDIPEGYSVSREKKERFSLILESASTNQTSMYLCASSLSLRGSGNTIYFGEGSWLTVV.

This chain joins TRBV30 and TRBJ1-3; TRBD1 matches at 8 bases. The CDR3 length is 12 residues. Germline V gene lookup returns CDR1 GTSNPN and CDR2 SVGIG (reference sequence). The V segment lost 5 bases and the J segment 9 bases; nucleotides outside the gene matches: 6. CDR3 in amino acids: CAWGGQGGTIYF. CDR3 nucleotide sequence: TGTGCCTGGGGAGGACAGGGAGGCACCATATATTTT.

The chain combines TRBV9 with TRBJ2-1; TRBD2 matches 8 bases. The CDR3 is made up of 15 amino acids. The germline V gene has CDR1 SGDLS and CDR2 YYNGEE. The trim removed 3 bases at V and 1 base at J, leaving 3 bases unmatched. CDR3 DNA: TGTGCCAGCAGCGCCCGGGGGGGGTCCTACAATGAGCAGTTCTTC. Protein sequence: CASSARGGSYNEQFF. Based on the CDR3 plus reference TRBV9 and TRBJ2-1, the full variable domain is DSGVTQTPKHLITATGQRVTLRCSPRSGDLSVYWYQQSLDQGLQFLIQYYNGEERAKGNILERFSAQQFPDLHSELNLSSLELGDSALYFCASSARGGSYNEQFFGPGTRLTVL.

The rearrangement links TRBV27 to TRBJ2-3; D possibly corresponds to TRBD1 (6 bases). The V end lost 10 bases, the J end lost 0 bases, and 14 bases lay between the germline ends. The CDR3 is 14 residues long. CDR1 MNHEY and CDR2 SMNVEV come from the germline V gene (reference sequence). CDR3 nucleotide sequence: TGTGCCACCAGGGGTCTGACTAGCACAGATACGCAGTATTTT. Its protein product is CATRGLTSTDTQYF.

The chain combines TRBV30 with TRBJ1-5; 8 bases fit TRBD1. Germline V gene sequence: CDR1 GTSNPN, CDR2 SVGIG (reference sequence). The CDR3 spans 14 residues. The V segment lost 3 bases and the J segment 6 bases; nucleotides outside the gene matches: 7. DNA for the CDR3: TGTGCCTGGAGGCGGACAGGGCAGGTTCAGCCCCAGCATTTT. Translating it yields CAWRRTGQVQPQHF.

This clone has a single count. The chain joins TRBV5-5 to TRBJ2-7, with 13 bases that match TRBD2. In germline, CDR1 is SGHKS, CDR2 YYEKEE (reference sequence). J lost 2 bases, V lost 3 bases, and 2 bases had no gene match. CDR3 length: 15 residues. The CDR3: CASSYGLAGAYEQYF. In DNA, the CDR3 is TGTGCCAGCAGCTACGGACTAGCGGGGGCCTACGAGCAGTACTTC.

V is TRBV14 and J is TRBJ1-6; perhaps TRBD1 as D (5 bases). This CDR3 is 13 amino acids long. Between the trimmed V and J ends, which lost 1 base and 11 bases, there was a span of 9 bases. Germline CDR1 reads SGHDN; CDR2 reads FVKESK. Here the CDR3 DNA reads TGTGCCAGCAGCCAAGGACAGCGTCCACCCCTCCACTTT. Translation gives CASSQGQRPPLHF.

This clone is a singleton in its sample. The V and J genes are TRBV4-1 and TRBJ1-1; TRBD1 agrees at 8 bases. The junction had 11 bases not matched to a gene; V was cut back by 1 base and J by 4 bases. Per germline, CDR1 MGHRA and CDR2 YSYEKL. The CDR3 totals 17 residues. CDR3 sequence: CASSQGLAGGAFTEAFF. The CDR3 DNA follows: TGCGCCAGCAGCCAAGGGTTGGCAGGGGGCGCGTTCACTGAAGCTTTCTTT.

For the CDR3, the DNA is TGTGCCATCAGGAATGGGCGTTCTGGCAACGGCTACACCTTC. It is translated as CAIRNGRSGNGYTF. This chain connects TRBV10-3 to TRBJ1-2; D ambiguous. The germline gives CDR1 ENHRY, CDR2 SYGVKD. This CDR3 contains 14 residues. V dropped 6 bases and J dropped 8 bases, with 19 bases sitting between them.

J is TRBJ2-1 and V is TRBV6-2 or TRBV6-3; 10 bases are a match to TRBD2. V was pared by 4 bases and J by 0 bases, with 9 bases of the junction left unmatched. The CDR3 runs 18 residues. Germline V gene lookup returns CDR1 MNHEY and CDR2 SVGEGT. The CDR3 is CASSFGLAGESSYNEQFF. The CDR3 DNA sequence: TGTGCCAGCAGTTTTGGGCTAGCGGGAGAAAGCTCCTACAATGAGCAGTTCTTC.